These T cell receptor beta chains were read from a single sample in a study of blood T cells in healthy people across ages. TCRdb analysed the 5' RACE reads with MiXCR anew, one entry per CDR3 protein. The sample yields roughly 700,000 distinct CDR3 sequences, around a quarter seen once. These data are also associated with another study on T cells of mothers and their children.

Material for sequencing was blood. The receptors were gathered from a boy younger than 18 in good health. Each CDR3 is given without its conserved first and last residue. Each record gives: V gene, J gene, CDR3 protein.

v_call: TRBV4-2
j_call: TRBJ1-2
cdr3_aa: ASSQGRDPLLGYT

v_call: TRBV13
j_call: TRBJ2-5
cdr3_aa: ASSYRTGRETQY

v_call: TRBV5-1
j_call: TRBJ2-1
cdr3_aa: ACIPGLAGATGNEQF

v_call: TRBV28
j_call: TRBJ1-5
cdr3_aa: ASGIGEGRRLNQPQH

v_call: TRBV24-1
j_call: TRBJ2-5
cdr3_aa: ATSDSGGVAGETETQY

v_call: TRBV28
j_call: TRBJ2-2
cdr3_aa: ASTSPGPTGELF

v_call: TRBV7-3
j_call: TRBJ2-2
cdr3_aa: ASSREIPSNTGELF

v_call: TRBV28
j_call: TRBJ2-7
cdr3_aa: ASSLGRNTEQY

v_call: TRBV29-1
j_call: NA
cdr3_aa: SVEVRTGLPEQF

v_call: TRBV12-3/TRBV12-4
j_call: TRBJ1-1
cdr3_aa: ASTRFVSEAF

v_call: TRBV15
j_call: TRBJ2-5
cdr3_aa: ATSRGVPETQY

v_call: TRBV19
j_call: TRBJ2-5
cdr3_aa: ASSPPGRQGATETQY

v_call: TRBV29-1
j_call: TRBJ1-2
cdr3_aa: SVGAAYGYT

v_call: TRBV7-2
j_call: NA
cdr3_aa: ASSLGRDSTQY

v_call: TRBV20-1
j_call: NA
cdr3_aa: SALGKGYEQY

v_call: TRBV7-2
j_call: TRBJ2-5
cdr3_aa: ASSLDGTAGTQY

v_call: TRBV7-9
j_call: NA
cdr3_aa: ASRYIGGNEQF

v_call: TRBV29-1
j_call: TRBJ2-5
cdr3_aa: SVAGTGEREETQY

v_call: TRBV12-3/TRBV12-4
j_call: TRBJ2-5
cdr3_aa: ASSPSGGISETQY

v_call: TRBV27
j_call: TRBJ2-2
cdr3_aa: ASSYTGSGELF

v_call: TRBV27
j_call: TRBJ2-5
cdr3_aa: ASSFGSTTLQY

v_call: TRBV4-1
j_call: TRBJ1-4
cdr3_aa: ASSQEALGENEKLF

v_call: TRBV7-9
j_call: TRBJ2-5
cdr3_aa: ASTPGGGPQETQY

v_call: TRBV7-8
j_call: TRBJ2-7
cdr3_aa: ASSPESGGYEQY

v_call: TRBV2
j_call: TRBJ2-1
cdr3_aa: ASSEGTSNEQF

v_call: TRBV4-1
j_call: TRBJ1-5
cdr3_aa: ASSVLGVQPQH

v_call: TRBV5-6
j_call: TRBJ2-3
cdr3_aa: ASEVGFSTDTQY

v_call: TRBV12-3/TRBV12-4
j_call: TRBJ2-4
cdr3_aa: ASSPRTAPLAKNIQY

v_call: TRBV19
j_call: NA
cdr3_aa: ASSKSIAIYEQY

v_call: TRBV20-1
j_call: TRBJ2-4
cdr3_aa: SASWGGVSKNIQY

v_call: TRBV5-6
j_call: TRBJ2-1
cdr3_aa: ASSWGVSYNEQF

v_call: TRBV12-5
j_call: TRBJ1-1
cdr3_aa: ASGVGDMNTEAF

v_call: TRBV7-9
j_call: TRBJ2-5
cdr3_aa: ASSPGTSGKETQY

v_call: TRBV10-3
j_call: TRBJ1-1
cdr3_aa: AITEMPQGGVNTEAF

v_call: TRBV3-1
j_call: TRBJ2-3
cdr3_aa: ASSQGLAGTQY

v_call: TRBV9
j_call: TRBJ2-7
cdr3_aa: ASSVDGGVYEQY

v_call: TRBV29-1
j_call: TRBJ2-3
cdr3_aa: SVEGRGGPTDTQY

v_call: TRBV18
j_call: TRBJ1-1
cdr3_aa: ASSPPQGFYTEAF

v_call: TRBV6-5
j_call: TRBJ2-1
cdr3_aa: ASRPSGLPYNEQF

v_call: TRBV6-5
j_call: TRBJ2-7
cdr3_aa: ASSYPRGDDYEQY

v_call: TRBV9
j_call: TRBJ1-4
cdr3_aa: ASSAERGATNEKLF

v_call: TRBV7-9
j_call: TRBJ2-1
cdr3_aa: ASSFGFRLSGTDYNEQF

v_call: TRBV24-1
j_call: TRBJ2-5
cdr3_aa: ATSDSGETQY

v_call: TRBV4-3
j_call: TRBJ1-1
cdr3_aa: ASSQERSGVINTEAF

v_call: TRBV29-1
j_call: NA
cdr3_aa: SVEPSGSSRNEQF